The 21 T cell receptor beta chains below come from one sample, sequenced in a study of cytomegalovirus exposure and HLA in healthy donors. The PCR contained 60 Vbeta and 13 Jbeta primers. Here immunoSEQ multiplex PCR was the method, and the copy in TCRdb shows in-frame clones only, minus some. The table lists about 150,000 clones, 80% to 90% of them singletons. Material for sequencing was PBMCs. These receptors originate from a woman aged 18-29 years in good health and CMV-seronegative.

This chain links TRBV27 with TRBJ1-1; D uncertain. V dropped 3 bases and J dropped 1 base, with 6 bases sitting between them. Germline V CDR1 and CDR2: MNHEY, SMNVEV (reference sequence). The CDR3 spans 13 residues. The CDR3 region is CASSFFGNTEAFF. The CDR3 nucleotides read TGTGCCAGCAGTTTTTTCGGGAACACTGAAGCTTTCTTT.

The chain recombines TRBV19 with TRBJ1-5; the D gene is possibly TRBD1 (5 bases). The V end lost 4 bases, the J end lost 2 bases, and 9 bases lay between the germline ends. Germline CDR1 reads LNHDA; CDR2 reads SQIVND (reference sequence). The CDR3 loop spans 14 amino acids. CDR3: CASSRAGGNQPQHF. CDR3 coding DNA: TGTGCCAGTAGTAGGGCGGGGGGCAATCAGCCCCAGCATTTT.

This clone was seen only once. CDR3 in amino acids: CASSLQVNTEAFF. For the CDR3, the DNA is TGTGCCAGCAGTTTACAGGTGAACACTGAAGCTTTCTTT. V gene TRBV2 combines with J gene TRBJ1-1; D is perhaps TRBD1 (5 bases). V was shortened by 5 bases and J by 0 bases, with 7 bases between the two germline ends. Germline V gene lookup returns CDR1 SNHLY and CDR2 FYNNEI. There are 13 residues in the CDR3.

The chain uses TRBV6-1 and TRBJ1-6; TRBD1 might be the D (6 bases). Germline CDR1 is MNHNS and CDR2 is SASEGT. Trimming pared 4 bases from V and 3 bases from J, leaving 16 bases between. CDR3 size: 17 residues. The CDR3 DNA reads as TGTGCCAGCAGTGCGCGGTGGGACAACCTCTATAATTCACCCCTCCACTTT. Its translation is CASSARWDNLYNSPLHF.

The V and J genes are TRBV7-8 and TRBJ2-7; perhaps TRBD1 as D (6 bases). V was clipped by 2 bases and J by 7 bases, with 15 bases between them. The CDR3 spans 14 residues. Germline V gives CDR1 SGHVS, CDR2 FQNEAQ. The CDR3 DNA reads as TGTGCCAGCAGCTTAAAGCAGGGGACGGGTGAGCAGTACTTC. This sequence encodes CASSLKQGTGEQYF.

V and J are TRBV4-1 and TRBJ2-7, with D possibly being TRBD1 (6 bases). Trimming took off 1 base at V and 2 bases at J, with 9 bases between the two ends. CDR1 and CDR2 (germline): MGHRA, YSYEKL. The CDR3 consists of 14 residues. CDR3 loop: CASSQGEGAYEQYF. In DNA form, the CDR3 reads TGCGCCAGCAGCCAAGGTGAGGGGGCCTACGAGCAGTACTTC.

V gene TRBV7-8 combines with J gene TRBJ1-5; tentatively, D is TRBD1 (6 bases). Per the germline V gene, CDR1 is SGHVS and CDR2 is FQNEAQ. The ends were cut back, 1 base at V and 2 bases at J, with 15 bases in the middle. The CDR3 runs to 17 residues. CDR3 DNA sequence: TGTGCCAGCAGCTTAGGGGGGATAGGGGGTGGCAATCAGCCCCAGCATTTT. As protein: CASSLGGIGGGNQPQHF.

This chain links TRBV27 with TRBJ1-2; D might be TRBD1 (5 bases). With 1 base removed from V and 4 bases from J, the gap between germline ends came to 13 bases. CDR1 is MNHEY, CDR2 SMNVEV, per germline (reference sequence). CDR3 length equals 15 residues. Here the CDR3 reads CASSLLAGHIYGYTF. DNA of the CDR3: TGTGCCAGCAGTTTATTGGCAGGGCACATCTATGGCTACACCTTC.

The chain carries TRBV19 and TRBJ1-2; tentatively, D is TRBD1 (5 bases). The CDR3 sequence is 13 residues long. V lost 3 bases, J lost 4 bases, and 9 bases lay in between. Per the germline V gene, CDR1 is LNHDA and CDR2 is SQIVND (reference sequence). CDR3 coding DNA: TGTGCCAGTAGTATTGGGGGGATCTATGGCTACACCTTC. It specifies CASSIGGIYGYTF.

This clone was seen more than once but under ten times. The chain carries TRBV28 and TRBJ2-7, with 11 bases lining up with TRBD2. The CDR3 spans 15 residues. J lost 3 bases, V lost 6 bases, and 7 bases had no gene match. Germline lookup yields CDR1 MDHEN and CDR2 SYDVKM. CDR3 nucleotide sequence: TGTGCCAGCAGCTTTCTACTAGCGGGAGACTACGAGCAGTACTTC. Translated: CASSFLLAGDYEQYF.

The chain has TRBV2 and TRBJ2-1, with 7 bases lining up with TRBD2. This CDR3 region has 16 residues. Germline V gives CDR1 SNHLY, CDR2 FYNNEI. The V and J ends lost 6 bases and 0 bases, in that order; junction bases with no gene match: 8. CDR3 sequence (DNA): TGTGCCAGCAGAGATAGGCGGGGGAGCTCCTACAATGAGCAGTTCTTC. This translates into CASRDRRGSSYNEQFF.

The chain joins TRBV4-1 to TRBJ2-3, with TRBD2 as a possible D gene (7 bases). The ends were cut back, 4 bases at V and 2 bases at J, with 16 bases in the middle. The CDR3 contains 16 residues. Looked up from germline, CDR1 is MGHRA and CDR2 is YSYEKL. CDR3 DNA sequence: TGCGCCAGCAGCCCCATGGGGGGGGCCCCCACAGATACGCAGTATTTT. Protein: CASSPMGGAPTDTQYF.

This clone appeared once. The gene calls are TRBV5-8 and TRBJ2-5; D is unclear. The end of the DNA is better explained by TRBJ2-7, so the J call may be wrong. Germline V gene lookup returns CDR1 SGHTS and CDR2 YDEGEE. The CDR3 consists of 15 residues. The CDR3 coding sequence is TGTGCCAGCAGCTTGGGAGTTGGTGACGGCGGCGAGCAGTACTTC. This codes for CASSLGVGDGGEQYF.

CDR3 protein: CASSPHRGVETQYF. CDR3 DNA: TGTGCCAGCAGCCCCCACAGGGGGGTCGAGACCCAGTACTTC. J is TRBJ2-5 and V is TRBV7-3; 8 nucleotides match TRBD1. Losses at the gene ends were 5 bases for V and 5 bases for J; bases not matched to a gene: 7. This CDR3 spans 14 amino acids. Germline CDR1 SGHTA, CDR2 FQGTGA. The whole variable domain, remainder taken from reference TRBV7-3 and TRBJ2-5, is GAGVSQTPSNKVTEKGKYVELRCDPISGHTALYWYRQSLGQGPEFLIYFQGTGAADDSGLPNDRFFAVRPEGSVSTLKIQRTERGDSAVYLCASSPHRGVETQYFGPGTRLLVL.

This chain connects TRBV11-2 to TRBJ1-3, with D perhaps matching TRBD1 (5 bases). The V gene's germline CDR1 is SGHAT and CDR2 FQNNGV. There are 15 residues in the CDR3. The V and J ends lost 5 bases and 2 bases respectively, with 13 bases between them. CDR3 in amino acids: CASSPPYRTGNTIYF. The CDR3 DNA reads TGTGCCAGCAGCCCCCCTTACAGGACTGGAAACACCATATATTTT.

V is TRBV2 and J is TRBJ1-5; perhaps TRBD1 as D (6 bases). CDR3 length: 15 amino acids. The germline V gene has CDR1 SNHLY and CDR2 FYNNEI. V shed 7 bases and J shed 4 bases, with 17 bases lying between them. The CDR3: CASIPPGQRNQPQHF. The CDR3 DNA reads as TGTGCCAGCATCCCACCGGGACAACGGAATCAGCCCCAGCATTTT.

The sample holds a few counts of this clone. The V gene is TRBV27, the J gene TRBJ1-2; D ambiguous. There are 19 residues in the CDR3. The ends were cut back, 1 base at V and 4 bases at J, with 25 bases in the middle. Germline loops: CDR1 MNHEY, CDR2 SMNVEV (reference sequence). The CDR3 here is CASSLLSSTKLVRVYGYTF. The DNA for the CDR3 is TGTGCCAGCAGTTTATTGTCATCCACAAAATTAGTTCGGGTCTATGGCTACACCTTC.

Turning to this clone: At one end the junction does not follow the germline gene, possibly because of a read error. This chain's CDR3 is CASSWTASNQSQHF. Here the CDR3 DNA reads TGTGCCAGCAGTTGGACTGCTAGCAATCAGTCCCAGCATTTT. This chain uses TRBV6-6 with TRBJ1-5; no definite D call. This CDR3 has 14 residues. In germline, CDR1 is MNHNY, CDR2 SVGAGI (reference sequence).

The chain employs TRBV10-3 and TRBJ1-2; D is unclear. The germline V gene encodes CDR1 ENHRY and CDR2 SYGVKD. The V end was cut by 3 bases, the J end by 2 bases, with 10 bases between. This CDR3 comprises 14 residues. The CDR3 sequence is CAISDTFGNYGYTF. DNA of the CDR3: TGTGCCATCAGTGACACCTTCGGGAACTATGGCTACACCTTC.

The chain couples TRBV11-3 to TRBJ1-2; the D is unclear. This CDR3 spans 13 amino acids. Trimming took off 5 bases at V and 8 bases at J, with 15 bases between the two ends. Germline V lookup: CDR1 SGHNT, CDR2 YENEEA. CDR3 nucleotides: TGTGCCAGCAGCCCCCGTTCCGGTGAGGGCTACACCTTC. The encoded protein is CASSPRSGEGYTF.

This chain links TRBV5-1 with TRBJ1-2; the match to TRBD1 covers 9 bases. Germline values: CDR1 SGHRS, CDR2 YFSETQ. The CDR3 covers 14 residues. The V gene end was trimmed by 4 bases and the J gene end by 5 bases; junction bases not matched to a gene: 6. The CDR3 DNA reads as TGCGCCAGCAGCCTACCCGGGACAGGGTATGGCTACACCTTC. This gives the protein CASSLPGTGYGYTF. Full variable domain (rest looked up from reference TRBV5-1 and TRBJ1-2): KAGVTQTPRYLIKTRGQQVTLSCSPISGHRSVSWYQQTPGQGLQFLFEYFSETQRNKGNFPGRFSGRQFSNSRSEMNVSTLELGDSALYLCASSLPGTGYGYTFGSGTRLTVV.